Listed here are 28 T cell receptor beta chains from one sample, sequenced in a study of beta chain features in type 1 diabetes. cDNA synthesis used the whole RNA isolate, giving expressed TCRB sequences. Profiled with immunoSEQ multiplex PCR; TCRdb holds only in-frame clones, not every one. The repertoire includes about 650,000 clones, about an eighth of them detected once, and around 0.12% sits in the top ten. Study-wide findings and caveats: Shortening that was moderate but significant affected the TCRB CDR3s of Type 1 diabetes patients in all four CD4+ subsets.

Which antigens these TCRs recognize remains unknown. Sequencing used naive CD4+ T cells from blood. These receptors all come from a man younger than 45 with type 1 diabetes.

The V call is TRBV7-9, the J call TRBJ2-2; 7 positions match TRBD1. This CDR3 contains 18 residues. Trimming cost V 2 bases and J 0 bases; bases outside gene matches: 9. Looked up from germline, CDR1 is SEHNR and CDR2 is FQNEAQ (reference sequence). The CDR3 loop is CASSLTSKGATNTGELFF. The DNA of the CDR3 is TGTGCCAGCAGCTTAACGTCGAAGGGGGCAACGAACACCGGGGAGCTGTTTTTT.

V is TRBV7-2 and J is TRBJ2-3; D is perhaps TRBD2 (6 bases). The V and J ends lost 0 bases and 2 bases respectively, with 12 bases between them. Germline V CDR1 and CDR2: SGHTA, FQGNSA. The CDR3 runs to 16 residues. CDR3 sequence: CASSLAPAGTTDTQYF. CDR3 nucleotide sequence: TGTGCCAGCAGCTTAGCCCCGGCGGGGACCACAGATACGCAGTATTTT.

The J gene is TRBJ2-5, the V gene TRBV4-3; the match to TRBD2 covers 7 bases. The CDR3 totals 14 residues. CDR1 is LGHNA, CDR2 YSLEER, per germline. With 2 bases clipped from V and 5 bases from J, the junction kept 5 bases outside the gene matches. The DNA of the CDR3 is TGCGCCAGCAGCCAACCCGGGACTAAGGAGACCCAGTACTTC. Amino acid sequence: CASSQPGTKETQYF.

There are a few counts of this clone. V is TRBV20-1 and J is TRBJ2-7; D remains unclear. The germline V and J ends were trimmed by 0 bases and 7 bases, with 7 bases remaining between them. CDR1 is DFQATT, CDR2 SNEGSKA, per germline (reference sequence). The CDR3 extends over 11 amino acids. The CDR3 sequence is CSARESVEQYF. The CDR3 bases are TGCAGTGCTAGAGAGAGTGTGGAGCAGTACTTC.

This clone was seen more than once but under ten times. The rearrangement uses TRBV7-2 and TRBJ2-1, with 8 positions matching TRBD2. The CDR3 extends over 15 amino acids. Germline lookup yields CDR1 SGHTA and CDR2 FQGNSA. The trim removed 5 bases at V and 7 bases at J, leaving 10 bases unmatched. The CDR3 bases are TGTGCCAGCAGCCGCGGGGGGCCCTCTCATAATGAGCAGTTCTTC. This codes for CASSRGGPSHNEQFF. Using reference TRBV7-2 and TRBJ2-1 for the parts outside the CDR3, the full variable domain is GAGVSQSPSNKVTEKGKDVELRCDPISGHTALYWYRQSLGQGLEFLIYFQGNSAPDKSGLPSDRFSAERTGGSVSTLTIQRTQQEDSAVYLCASSRGGPSHNEQFFGPGTRLTVL.

The J gene is TRBJ2-3, the V gene TRBV18; D not certain. CDR1 is KGHSH and CDR2 is LQKENI in the germline V gene. The V and J ends lost 3 bases and 2 bases respectively, with 9 bases between them. This CDR3 is built from 14 residues. The DNA for the CDR3 is TGTGCCAGCTCACCCATTGGAGTCACAGATACGCAGTATTTT. Its protein product is CASSPIGVTDTQYF.

The chain uses TRBV7-2 and TRBJ2-1; the D is unclear. The V end lost 5 bases, the J end lost 1 base, and 12 bases lay between the germline ends. In germline, CDR1 is SGHTA, CDR2 FQGNSA. CDR3 length: 15 residues. The CDR3: CASSPGLRSYNEQFF. The CDR3 nucleotides are TGTGCCAGCAGCCCCGGGTTGAGGTCCTACAATGAGCAGTTCTTC.

This chain uses TRBV11-2 with TRBJ1-3; D gene unclear. The CDR3 sequence is 15 residues long. The V end lost 5 bases, the J end lost 8 bases, and 19 bases lay between the germline ends. CDR1 is SGHAT and CDR2 is FQNNGV in the germline V gene. CDR3 bases: TGTGCCAGCAGCGTAACGGCCTCTACGGTAGACACCATATATTTT. Amino acids: CASSVTASTVDTIYF.

This clone was detected a few times. This CDR3 is also generated by other DNA sequences in the sample. V is TRBV2 and J is TRBJ2-2; the match to TRBD1 covers 7 bases. V was clipped by 4 bases and J by 5 bases; unmatched bases: 1. The CDR3 contains 13 residues. Germline V lookup: CDR1 SNHLY, CDR2 FYNNEI. The CDR3 region is CASSGQGTGELFF. DNA of the CDR3: TGTGCCAGCAGTGGACAGGGAACCGGGGAGCTGTTTTTT.

This clone was counted only a few times. The chain couples TRBV21-1 to TRBJ2-2; the DNA was not compared with TRBD1, the D call given in the table. TRBV21-1 is assigned pseudogene status. The CDR3 runs 16 residues. The CDR3 sequence: CASSCGQGEYTGELFF. CDR3 bases: TGTGCCAGCAGCTGCGGACAGGGGGAATACACCGGGGAGCTGTTTTTT.

The chain combines TRBV5-8 with TRBJ2-2; D not certain. This CDR3 is built from 13 residues. Germline CDR1 reads SGHTS; CDR2 reads YDEGEE. DNA for the CDR3: TGTGCGTTGTTACAGAGAAACACCGGGGAGCTGTTTTTT. Its protein product is CALLQRNTGELFF.

This clone has more than one count but fewer than ten. Distinct nucleotide sequences in the sample also encode this CDR3. The chain couples TRBV6-6 to TRBJ1-4; unclear D gene. V shed 8 bases and J shed 0 bases, with 1 base lying between them. CDR1 is MNHNY and CDR2 is SVGAGI in the germline V gene (reference sequence). CDR3 length: 11 residues. CDR3 nucleotide sequence: TGTGCCAGCTCAACTAATGAAAAACTGTTTTTT. Its translation: CASSTNEKLFF.

This chain joins TRBV7-2 and TRBJ2-1, with no clear D. The germline V gene has CDR1 SGHTA and CDR2 FQGNSA. Trimming cost V 0 bases and J 4 bases, with 7 bases left between them. The CDR3 consists of 14 residues. CDR3 region: CASSLATTYNEQFF. The CDR3 DNA is TGTGCCAGCAGCTTAGCGACGACATACAATGAGCAGTTCTTC.

Remarks on this clone: In this CDR3 the conserved last residue, phenylalanine or tryptophan, is missing, so a read error is likely. No DNA is shown, since the ends of the CDR3 on it are uncertain; the CDR3 is the one TCRdb lists. This chain uses TRBV7-9 with TRBJ2-4. CDR1 and CDR2 from the germline V gene are SEHNR and FQNEAQ (reference sequence). The CDR3 contains 10 residues when both ends are counted. Here the CDR3 reads CASSLACWKV.

With respect to this clone: Other DNA sequences in the sample encode the same CDR3. The chain carries TRBV2 and TRBJ2-1, with D uncertain. V was shortened by 6 bases and J by 7 bases, with 4 bases between the two germline ends. The CDR3 length is 10 residues. Germline-derived CDR1 and CDR2 are SNHLY and FYNNEI. The CDR3 region has the DNA TGTGCCAGCAGCCGGAATGAGCAGTTCTTC. Translation gives CASSRNEQFF.

The rearrangement links TRBV4-3 to TRBJ1-4, with no clear D. The ends were cut back, 1 base at V and 2 bases at J, with 11 bases in the middle. The CDR3 has 16 amino acids. Germline V gene data show CDR1 as LGHNA and CDR2 as YSLEER. CDR3 amino acids: CASSQGPSGTNEKLFF. The CDR3 DNA sequence: TGCGCCAGCAGCCAAGGACCGTCAGGCACTAATGAAAAACTGTTTTTT.

This clone was counted only a few times. The J gene is TRBJ2-5, the V gene TRBV5-1, with D unclear. CDR3 length: 14 residues. V lost 2 bases and J 2 bases, leaving 10 bases between the germline ends. Germline lookup yields CDR1 SGHRS and CDR2 YFSETQ. The CDR3 region is CASSFVWYQETQYF. The CDR3 DNA follows: TGCGCCAGCAGCTTTGTTTGGTATCAAGAGACCCAGTACTTC. Variable domain in full (rest from reference TRBV5-1 and TRBJ2-5): KAGVTQTPRYLIKTRGQQVTLSCSPISGHRSVSWYQQTPGQGLQFLFEYFSETQRNKGNFPGRFSGRQFSNSRSEMNVSTLELGDSALYLCASSFVWYQETQYFGPGTRLLVL.

There are a few counts of this clone. The V call is TRBV6-6, the J call TRBJ2-1; D is ambiguous. This CDR3 comprises 11 residues. The germline V and J ends were trimmed by 4 bases and 11 bases, with 9 bases remaining between them. The V gene's germline CDR1 is MNHNY and CDR2 SVGAGI (reference sequence). The CDR3 DNA is TGTGCCAGCAGTTCGTCTATCCAGCAGTTCTTC. Its protein product is CASSSSIQQFF.

The chain couples TRBV7-2 to TRBJ2-7, with 8 bases identical to TRBD1. Trimming took 0 bases from V and 2 from J; bases not matched to a gene: 9. This CDR3 has 17 residues. Germline V gives CDR1 SGHTA, CDR2 FQGNSA. In DNA form, the CDR3 reads TGTGCCAGCAGCTTAGCGCTGAGGGGGACAGGACCCTACGAGCAGTACTTC. It translates to CASSLALRGTGPYEQYF.

This clone was seen a few times. The rearrangement joins TRBV5-5 to TRBJ2-3, with 9 nucleotides matching TRBD2. Per the germline V gene, CDR1 is SGHKS and CDR2 is YYEKEE (reference sequence). The V and J ends lost 2 bases and 3 bases, in that order; junction bases with no gene match: 4. The CDR3 sequence is 15 residues long. The CDR3 sequence: CASSFSGGSTDTQYF. The DNA for the CDR3 is TGTGCCAGCAGCTTCAGCGGGGGGTCGACAGATACGCAGTATTTT.

The genes are TRBV9 and TRBJ2-7; a weak D match, TRBD2 (6 bases). The V gene's germline CDR1 is SGDLS and CDR2 YYNGEE. The V and J ends lost 2 bases and 6 bases respectively, with 15 bases between them. The CDR3 runs 14 residues. CDR3 residues: CASSVRIDGSEQYF. As DNA, the CDR3 is TGTGCCAGCAGCGTCAGGATTGACGGGAGCGAGCAGTACTTC.

The chain couples TRBV2 to TRBJ2-1; 9 bases align to TRBD1. Per the germline V gene, CDR1 is SNHLY and CDR2 is FYNNEI. This CDR3 is 13 amino acids long. V trimming: 8 bases; J trimming: 4 bases; junction bases outside the gene matches: 3. In DNA form, the CDR3 reads TGTGCCAGCTTACAGGGGGCGTACAATGAGCAGTTCTTC. Translation gives CASLQGAYNEQFF.

This clone was seen a handful of times. The chain is built from TRBV5-1 and TRBJ2-5, with a tentative D call TRBD1 (6 bases). This CDR3 has 13 amino acids. CDR1 and CDR2 (germline): SGHRS, YFSETQ. V shed 4 bases and J shed 4 bases, with 11 bases lying between them. CDR3 region: CASSKGDGETQYF. The CDR3 region has the DNA TGCGCCAGCAGCAAGGGGGACGGAGAGACCCAGTACTTC.

This clone was recorded a few times. An end of the junction differs from the germline gene, which may be a read error. The CDR3 DNA is TGTGCCAGTAGTGATTCCGGGACCCAATCGGATTTT. Its protein is CASSDSGTQSDF. The chain couples TRBV19 to TRBJ2-3; D is tentatively TRBD1 or TRBD2 (5 bases each). The CDR3 has 12 amino acids. Germline V gene data show CDR1 as LNHDA and CDR2 as SQIVND (reference sequence).

In this sample, this clone turned up a few times. The chain joins TRBV2 to TRBJ1-5, with D hard to call. The CDR3 is made up of 12 amino acids. With 6 bases removed from V and 1 base from J, the gap between germline ends came to 4 bases. Germline V gene lookup returns CDR1 SNHLY and CDR2 FYNNEI. The CDR3 coding sequence is TGTGCCAGCAGATTCAGCAATCAGCCCCAGCATTTT. Amino acids: CASRFSNQPQHF.

The chain uses TRBV6-6 and TRBJ2-3; 7 positions agree with TRBD2. The ends lost 6 bases at V and 2 bases at J; junction bases unmatched: 5. Per germline, CDR1 MNHNY and CDR2 SVGAGI (reference sequence). This CDR3 spans 14 amino acids. The CDR3 loop reads CASSRGGTTDTQYF. CDR3 DNA: TGTGCCAGCAGCCGCGGGGGAACCACAGATACGCAGTATTTT.

J is TRBJ1-5 and V is TRBV29-1; 10 bases line up with TRBD1. The germline V gene encodes CDR1 SQVTM and CDR2 ANQGSEA. Losses at the gene ends were 2 bases for V and 2 bases for J; bases not matched to a gene: 3. The CDR3 is 15 residues long. The CDR3, as DNA: TGCAGCGTTGAAATCGGGACAGGGGGCAATCAGCCCCAGCATTTT. Protein: CSVEIGTGGNQPQHF.

The sample holds many counts of this clone. The chain has TRBV10-3 and TRBJ2-1; 7 bases agree with TRBD1. CDR3 length: 12 residues. Germline V gene sequence: CDR1 ENHRY, CDR2 SYGVKD. Trimming took 10 bases from V and 8 from J; bases not matched to a gene: 8. CDR3 loop: CATRQGKDEQFF. The CDR3 nucleotides are TGTGCCACACGACAGGGAAAGGATGAGCAGTTCTTC.